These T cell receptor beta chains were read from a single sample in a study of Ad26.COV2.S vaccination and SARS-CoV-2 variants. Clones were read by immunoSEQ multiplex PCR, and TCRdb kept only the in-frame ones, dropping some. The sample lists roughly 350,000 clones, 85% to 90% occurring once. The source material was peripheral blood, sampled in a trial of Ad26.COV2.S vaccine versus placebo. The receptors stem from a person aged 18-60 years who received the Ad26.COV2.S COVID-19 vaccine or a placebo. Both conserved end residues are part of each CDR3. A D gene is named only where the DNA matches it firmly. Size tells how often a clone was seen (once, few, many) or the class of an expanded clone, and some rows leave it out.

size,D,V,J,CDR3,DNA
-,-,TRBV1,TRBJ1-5,CTRTVARGNRDQPQHF,-
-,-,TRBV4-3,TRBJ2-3,CASSQELRGADTQYF,TGCGCCAGCAGCCAAGAGCTTCGGGGAGCAGATACGCAGTATTTT
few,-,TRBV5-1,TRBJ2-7,CASSLVGEYEQYF,TGCGCCAGCAGCTTGGTGGGGGAGTACGAGCAGTACTTC
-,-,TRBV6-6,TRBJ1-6,CASSTAGTLHF,TGTGCCAGCAGTACGGCGGGCACCCTCCACTTT
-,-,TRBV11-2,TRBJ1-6,CASRHWRDIDSPLHF,TGTGCCAGCAGGCATTGGCGGGACATTGATTCACCCCTCCACTTT
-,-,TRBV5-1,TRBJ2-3,CASSFFRSTDTQYF,TGCGCCAGCAGCTTTTTCAGGAGCACAGATACGCAGTATTTT
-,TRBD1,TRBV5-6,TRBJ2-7,CASSSPGQANYEQYF,TGTGCCAGCAGCTCGCCGGGACAGGCAAACTACGAGCAGTACTTC
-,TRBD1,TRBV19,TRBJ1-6,CASSSRGQGRNSPLHF,TGTGCCAGTAGTTCCCGAGGACAGGGAAGAAATTCACCCCTCCACTTT
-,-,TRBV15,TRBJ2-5,CATSRAGVVETQYF,TGTGCCACCAGCAGAGCGGGAGTGGTGGAGACCCAGTACTTC
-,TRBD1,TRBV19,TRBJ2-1,CASSTGQGYNEQFF,TGTGCCAGTAGTACAGGACAGGGTTACAATGAGCAGTTCTTC
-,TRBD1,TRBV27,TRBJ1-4,CASSSRDRRVEKLFF,TGTGCCAGCAGTTCCCGGGACAGAAGGGTAGAAAAACTGTTTTTT
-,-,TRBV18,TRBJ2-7,CASSGSQGTYEQYF,TGTGCCAGCTCAGGCAGCCAGGGGACCTACGAGCAGTACTTC
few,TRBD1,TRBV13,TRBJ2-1,CASSLDRANEQFF,TGTGCCAGCAGCTTGGACAGGGCCAATGAGCAGTTCTTC
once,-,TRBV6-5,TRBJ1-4,CASSYGGANEKLFF,TGTGCCAGCAGTTACGGGGGAGCTAATGAAAAACTGTTTTTT
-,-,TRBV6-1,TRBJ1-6,CASSDVRIRSPLHF,TGTGCCAGCAGTGACGTAAGAATACGGTCACCCCTCCACTTT
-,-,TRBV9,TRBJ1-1,CASSVDVNTEAFF,TGTGCCAGCAGCGTAGACGTGAACACTGAAGCTTTCTTT
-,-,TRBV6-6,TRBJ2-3,CASSYRGLDTQYF,TGTGCCAGCAGTTACAGGGGCCTAGATACGCAGTATTTT
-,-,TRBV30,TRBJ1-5,CAWSRRDNQPQHF,TGTGCCTGGAGTAGAAGGGATAATCAGCCCCAGCATTTT
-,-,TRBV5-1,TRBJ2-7,CASSSLTRGYEQYF,TGCGCCAGCAGCTCTTTGACTAGAGGCTACGAGCAGTACTTC
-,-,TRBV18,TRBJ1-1,CASSPQDTEAFF,TGTGCCAGCTCACCGCAGGACACTGAAGCTTTCTTT
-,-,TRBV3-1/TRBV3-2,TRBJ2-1,CASSQDMRGLAYNEQFF,TGTGCCAGCAGCCAAGATATGAGGGGCCTAGCGTACAATGAGCAGTTCTTC
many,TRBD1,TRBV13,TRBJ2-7,CASSLDRTGGGEQYF,TGTGCCAGCAGCTTAGACCGGACAGGGGGCGGCGAGCAGTACTTC
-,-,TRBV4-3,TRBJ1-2,CASSQERQDWGYTF,TGCGCCAGCAGCCAGGAACGACAGGATTGGGGCTACACCTTC